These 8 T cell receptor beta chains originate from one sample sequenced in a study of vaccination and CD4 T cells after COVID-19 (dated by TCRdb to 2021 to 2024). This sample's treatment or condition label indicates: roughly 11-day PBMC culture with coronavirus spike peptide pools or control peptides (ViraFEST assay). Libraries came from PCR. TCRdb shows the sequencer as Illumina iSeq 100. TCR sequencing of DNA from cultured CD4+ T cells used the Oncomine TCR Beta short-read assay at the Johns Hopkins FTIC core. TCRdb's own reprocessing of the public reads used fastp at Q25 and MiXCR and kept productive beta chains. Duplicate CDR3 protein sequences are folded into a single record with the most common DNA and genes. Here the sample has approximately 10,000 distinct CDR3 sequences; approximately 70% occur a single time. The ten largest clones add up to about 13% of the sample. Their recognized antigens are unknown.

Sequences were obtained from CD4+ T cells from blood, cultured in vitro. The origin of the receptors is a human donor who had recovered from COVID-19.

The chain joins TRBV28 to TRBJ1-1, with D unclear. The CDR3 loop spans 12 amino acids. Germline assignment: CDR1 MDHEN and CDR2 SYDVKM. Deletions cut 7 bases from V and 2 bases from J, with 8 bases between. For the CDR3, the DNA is TGTGCCAGCACCCCATATAACACTGAAGCTTTCTTT. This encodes CASTPYNTEAFF.

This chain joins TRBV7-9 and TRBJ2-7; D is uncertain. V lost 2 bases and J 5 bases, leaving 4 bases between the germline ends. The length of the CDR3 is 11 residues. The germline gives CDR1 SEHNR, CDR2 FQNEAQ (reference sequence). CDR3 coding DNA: TGTGCCAGCAGCTTAAGTAACGAGCAGTACTTC. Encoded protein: CASSLSNEQYF.

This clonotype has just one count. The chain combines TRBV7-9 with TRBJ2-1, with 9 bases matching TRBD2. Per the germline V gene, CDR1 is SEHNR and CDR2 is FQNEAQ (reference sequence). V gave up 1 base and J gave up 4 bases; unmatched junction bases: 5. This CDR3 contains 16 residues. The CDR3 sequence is CASSLEAGGPYNEQFF. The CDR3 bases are TGTGCCAGCAGCTTAGAGGCGGGAGGGCCGTACAATGAGCAGTTCTTC.

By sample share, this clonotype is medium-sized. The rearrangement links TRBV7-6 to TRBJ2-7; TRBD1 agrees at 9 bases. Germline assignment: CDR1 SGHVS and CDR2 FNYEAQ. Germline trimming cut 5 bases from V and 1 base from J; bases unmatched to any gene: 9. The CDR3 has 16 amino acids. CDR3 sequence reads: CASSLGPDRGSYEQYF. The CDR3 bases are TGTGCCAGCAGCCTTGGCCCGGACAGGGGATCCTACGAGCAGTACTTC.

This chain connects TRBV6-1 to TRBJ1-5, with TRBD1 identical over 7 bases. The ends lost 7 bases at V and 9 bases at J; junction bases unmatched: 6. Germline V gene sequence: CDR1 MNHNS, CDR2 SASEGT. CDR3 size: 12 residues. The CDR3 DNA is TGTGCCAGCACGACAGGGTCTCTGCCCCAGCATTTT. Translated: CASTTGSLPQHF.

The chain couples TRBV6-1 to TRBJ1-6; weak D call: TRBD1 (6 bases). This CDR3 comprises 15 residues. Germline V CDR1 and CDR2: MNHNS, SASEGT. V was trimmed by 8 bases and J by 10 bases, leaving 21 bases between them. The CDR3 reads CASEEGVGRGSPLHF. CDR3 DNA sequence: TGTGCCAGCGAAGAGGGGGTGGGCCGAGGGTCACCCCTCCACTTT.

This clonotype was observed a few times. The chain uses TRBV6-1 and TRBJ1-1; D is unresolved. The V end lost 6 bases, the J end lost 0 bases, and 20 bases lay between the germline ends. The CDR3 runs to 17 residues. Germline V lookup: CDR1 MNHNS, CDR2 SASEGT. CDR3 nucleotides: TGTGCCAGCAGATGGGGTGGGGTCTGGGGTATGAACACTGAAGCTTTCTTT. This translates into CASRWGGVWGMNTEAFF.

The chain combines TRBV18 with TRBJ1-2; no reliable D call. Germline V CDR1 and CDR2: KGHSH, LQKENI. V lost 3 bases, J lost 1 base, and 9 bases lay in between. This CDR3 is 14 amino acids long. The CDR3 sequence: CASSPTGNNYGYTF. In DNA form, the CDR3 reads TGTGCCAGCTCACCGACTGGCAATAACTATGGCTACACCTTC.